The clone carrying this TCR beta chain was observed a single time. Only in-frame clones appear in the TCRdb table, and some are missing; sequencing was by immunoSEQ multiplex PCR. The repertoire holds 250,000 to 350,000 clones, with roughly 90% as singletons. The data are from a study of blood T cell repertoires in COVID-19. The wider study: There were acute and convalescent COVID-19 samples, and they came from the United States, Italy and Spain.

This clonotype was obtained from a woman between 45 and 65 years old with active or convalescent COVID-19. Sequencing was carried out using peripheral blood.

In DNA, the CDR3 is TGTGCCAGCAGTAAACCGATCCAGGGGGATCGGACAGATACGCAGTATTTT. The encoded protein is CASSKPIQGDRTDTQYF. V usage is TRBV2 and J usage is TRBJ2-3; 7 bases map to TRBD1. The CDR3 consists of 17 residues. Germline trimming cut 5 bases from V and 3 bases from J; bases unmatched to any gene: 14. Germline CDR1 SNHLY, CDR2 FYNNEI.